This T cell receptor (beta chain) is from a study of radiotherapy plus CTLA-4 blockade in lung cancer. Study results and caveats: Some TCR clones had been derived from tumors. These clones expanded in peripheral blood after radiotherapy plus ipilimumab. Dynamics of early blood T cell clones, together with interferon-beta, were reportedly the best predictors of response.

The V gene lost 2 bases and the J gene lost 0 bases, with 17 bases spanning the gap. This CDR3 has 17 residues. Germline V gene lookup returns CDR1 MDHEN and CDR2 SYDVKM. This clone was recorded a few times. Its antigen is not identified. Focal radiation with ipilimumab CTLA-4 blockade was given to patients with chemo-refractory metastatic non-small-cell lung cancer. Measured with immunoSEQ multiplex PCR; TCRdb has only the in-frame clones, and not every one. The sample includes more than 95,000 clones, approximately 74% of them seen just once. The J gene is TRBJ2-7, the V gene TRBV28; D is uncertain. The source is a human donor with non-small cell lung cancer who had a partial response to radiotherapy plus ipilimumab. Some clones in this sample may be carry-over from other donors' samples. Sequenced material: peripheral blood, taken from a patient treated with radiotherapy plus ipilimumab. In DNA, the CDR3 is TGTGCCAGCAGTTTAATACTAAGTGCACCTGCCTCCTACGAGCAGTACTTC. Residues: CASSLILSAPASYEQYF. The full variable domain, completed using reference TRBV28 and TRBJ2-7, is DVKVTQSSRYLVKRTGEKVFLECVQDMDHENMFWYRQDPGLGLRLIYFSYDVKMKEKGDIPEGYSVSREKKERFSLILESASTNQTSMYLCASSLILSAPASYEQYFGPGTRLTVT.